The 7 T cell receptor beta chains in this list originate from one sample, sequenced in a study of beta chain features in type 1 diabetes. cDNA synthesis used the whole RNA isolate, giving expressed TCRB sequences. TCRdb's table, derived via immunoSEQ multiplex PCR, lists solely in-frame clones and lacks some. The data contain under 300,000 clones, about 30% of them singletons. Sequencing used central memory CD4+ T cells from blood. The source is a man aged 30 to 39 in good health.

This clone was counted only a few times. Additional DNA sequences in this sample encode the identical CDR3. This chain links TRBV28 with TRBJ1-1, with D hard to call. Germline-derived CDR1 and CDR2 are MDHEN and SYDVKM. The CDR3 extends over 11 amino acids. Between the trimmed V and J ends, which lost 7 bases and 1 base, there was a span of 4 bases. The CDR3 protein is CASIQNTEAFF. The DNA for the CDR3 is TGTGCCAGCATCCAGAACACTGAAGCTTTCTTT.

The chain has TRBV7-9 and TRBJ1-1; D uncertain. The CDR3 loop spans 14 amino acids. Trimming shortened V by 2 bases and J by 0 bases, and 7 bases separated the two germline ends. The germline V gene has CDR1 SEHNR and CDR2 FQNEAQ (reference sequence). The CDR3 bases are TGTGCCAGCAGCTTAACCGGGATGAACACTGAAGCTTTCTTT. Residues: CASSLTGMNTEAFF. The entire variable domain, with the rest obtained from reference TRBV7-9 and TRBJ1-1, is as follows: DTGVSQNPRHKITKRGQNVTFRCDPISEHNRLYWYRQTLGQGPEFLTYFQNEAQLEKSRLLSDRFSAERPKGSFSTLEIQRTEQGDSAMYLCASSLTGMNTEAFFGQGTRLTVV.

The chain combines TRBV4-3 with TRBJ2-3; D is ambiguous. This CDR3 contains 15 residues. V was pared by 0 bases and J by 2 bases, with 9 bases between. The germline gives CDR1 LGHNA, CDR2 YSLEER. DNA of the CDR3: TGCGCCAGCAGCCAAGATGATGTGATCACAGATACGCAGTATTTT. This sequence encodes CASSQDDVITDTQYF.

The chain has TRBV5-1 and TRBJ1-1; D perhaps matches TRBD1 (6 bases). With 0 bases removed from V and 6 bases from J, the gap between germline ends came to 12 bases. Germline V lookup: CDR1 SGHRS, CDR2 YFSETQ. The CDR3 sequence is 14 residues long. CDR3 amino acids: CASSLGFEGAEAFF. The CDR3 DNA follows: TGCGCCAGCAGCTTGGGATTCGAGGGGGCTGAAGCTTTCTTT. The whole variable domain, filled in from reference TRBV5-1 and TRBJ1-1, reads KAGVTQTPRYLIKTRGQQVTLSCSPISGHRSVSWYQQTPGQGLQFLFEYFSETQRNKGNFPGRFSGRQFSNSRSEMNVSTLELGDSALYLCASSLGFEGAEAFFGQGTRLTVV.

This rearrangement joins TRBV7-8 to TRBJ2-1; TRBD2 matches at 11 bases. Germline CDR1 is SGHVS and CDR2 is FQNEAQ. CDR3 size: 14 residues. The V and J ends lost 3 bases and 8 bases, in that order; junction bases with no gene match: 3. This chain's CDR3 is CASSFRTSGHEQFF. The CDR3 coding sequence is TGTGCCAGCAGCTTTCGGACTAGCGGGCATGAGCAGTTCTTC.

This clone was recorded a few times. The chain recombines TRBV27 with TRBJ1-6; D possibly corresponds to TRBD1 (5 bases). The germline V gene encodes CDR1 MNHEY and CDR2 SMNVEV (reference sequence). The length of the CDR3 is 12 residues. V was pared by 8 bases and J by 8 bases, with 10 bases between. This CDR3 is CASRARDSPLHF. The CDR3 bases are TGTGCCAGCCGCGCCAGGGATTCACCCCTCCACTTT.

The rearrangement links TRBV30 to TRBJ2-7, with 9 bases fitting TRBD2. V lost 6 bases to trimming and J lost 4 bases; unmatched junction nucleotides: 10. The CDR3 length is 14 residues. Per the germline V gene, CDR1 is GTSNPN and CDR2 is SVGIG (reference sequence). The CDR3 here is CACDWLAGRYEQYF. Written as DNA, the CDR3 is TGTGCCTGTGATTGGCTAGCGGGAAGATACGAGCAGTACTTC.